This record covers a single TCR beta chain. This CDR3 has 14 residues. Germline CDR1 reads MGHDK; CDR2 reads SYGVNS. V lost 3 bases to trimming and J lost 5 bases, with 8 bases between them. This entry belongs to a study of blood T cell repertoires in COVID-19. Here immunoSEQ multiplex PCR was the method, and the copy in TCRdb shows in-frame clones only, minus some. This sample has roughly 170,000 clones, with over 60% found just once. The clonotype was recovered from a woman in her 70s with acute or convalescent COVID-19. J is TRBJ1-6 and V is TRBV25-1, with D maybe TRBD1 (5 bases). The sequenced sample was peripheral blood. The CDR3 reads CASSEEGNNSPLHF. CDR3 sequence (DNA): TGTGCCAGCAGTGAGGAGGGGAATAATTCACCCCTCCACTTT.